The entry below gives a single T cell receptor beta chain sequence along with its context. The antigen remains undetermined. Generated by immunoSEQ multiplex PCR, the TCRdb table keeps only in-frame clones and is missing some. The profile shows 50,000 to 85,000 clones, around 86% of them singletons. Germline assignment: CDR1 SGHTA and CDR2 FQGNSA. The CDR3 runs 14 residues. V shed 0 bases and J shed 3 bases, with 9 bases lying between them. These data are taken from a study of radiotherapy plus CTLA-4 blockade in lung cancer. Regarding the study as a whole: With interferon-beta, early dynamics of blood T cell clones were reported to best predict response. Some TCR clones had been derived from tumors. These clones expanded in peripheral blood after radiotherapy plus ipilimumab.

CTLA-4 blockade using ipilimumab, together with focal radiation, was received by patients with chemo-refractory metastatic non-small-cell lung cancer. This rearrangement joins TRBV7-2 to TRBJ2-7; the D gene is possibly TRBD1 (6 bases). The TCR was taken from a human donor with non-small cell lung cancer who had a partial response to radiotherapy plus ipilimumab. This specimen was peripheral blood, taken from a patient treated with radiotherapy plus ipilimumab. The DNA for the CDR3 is TGTGCCAGCAGCTTAGCACAGGGCCACTACGAGCAGTACTTC. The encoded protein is CASSLAQGHYEQYF.